This entry lists 28 T cell receptor beta chains sequenced from one sample in a study of preoperative IRX-2 immunotherapy in early breast cancer. TCRdb's copy holds only in-frame clones and misses some; the assay was immunoSEQ multiplex PCR. The sample has approximately 38,000 clones; roughly 82% are singletons. The treatment: preoperative locoregional IRX-2 cytokine immunotherapy. This sample comprised lymph node tissue, obtained after IRX-2 immunotherapy. These receptors all stem from a human donor with breast cancer.

V is TRBV7-8 and J is TRBJ2-6; possibly TRBD1 or TRBD2 for D (5 bases each). V lost 5 bases to trimming and J lost 2 bases, with 13 bases between them. CDR1 and CDR2 (germline): SGHVS, FQNEAQ. The CDR3 contains 16 residues. CDR3 in DNA: TGTGCCAGCAGCCAGGGTCCCGGGGCTGGGGCCAACGTCCTGACTTTC. This sequence encodes CASSQGPGAGANVLTF.

V gene TRBV1 combines with J gene TRBJ2-3. TRBV1 is labeled a pseudogene. The CDR3 runs 12 residues. The chain's CDR3 is CASSQEGDTQYF. For the CDR3, the DNA is TGCGCCAGCAGCCAAGAGGGAGATACGCAGTATTTT.

V usage is TRBV11-3 and J usage is TRBJ1-2; D remains unclear. CDR1 SGHNT and CDR2 YENEEA come from the germline V gene. Trimming cost V 1 base and J 4 bases, with 10 bases left between them. CDR3 length: 14 residues. The CDR3: CASSLVLGTYGYTF. The CDR3 nucleotides are TGTGCCAGCAGCTTAGTACTGGGAACCTATGGCTACACCTTC.

The CDR3 sequence is CASSLWEGRGYTF. The CDR3, as DNA: TGTGCCAGCAGTTTATGGGAGGGTCGAGGCTACACCTTC. V gene TRBV28 combines with J gene TRBJ1-2; D unresolved. The length of the CDR3 is 13 residues. V was pared by 0 bases and J by 8 bases, with 10 bases between. Germline V gene data show CDR1 as MDHEN and CDR2 as SYDVKM.

The genes are TRBV11-3 and TRBJ1-4; D is uncertain. V was shortened by 5 bases and J by 0 bases, with 10 bases between the two germline ends. This CDR3 region has 15 residues. Looked up from germline, CDR1 is SGHNT and CDR2 is YENEEA. The CDR3 is CASSLDVPTNEKLFF. The DNA for the CDR3 is TGTGCCAGCAGCCTGGACGTTCCAACTAATGAAAAACTGTTTTTT. Full variable domain (remainder filled in from reference TRBV11-3 and TRBJ1-4): EAGVVQSPRYKIIEKKQPVAFWCNPISGHNTLYWYLQNLGQGPELLIRYENEEAVDDSQLPKDRFSAERLKGVDSTLKIQPAELGDSAVYLCASSLDVPTNEKLFFGSGTQLSVL.

The table lists this clone with a few counts. One junction end does not reproduce the germline sequence, and a read error may be involved. The J gene is TRBJ2-2, the V gene TRBV6-8; 7 bases match TRBD2. The germline V gene encodes CDR1 MNHGY and CDR2 SAAAGT. The length of the CDR3 is 13 residues. The CDR3 DNA is TGTGCCAGCAGTCCGACTAGCCCCGGGGAGTTGTTTTTT. This translates into CASSPTSPGELFF.

V usage is TRBV30 and J usage is TRBJ2-1, with 7 bases lining up with TRBD1. This CDR3 has 14 residues. In germline, CDR1 is GTSNPN, CDR2 SVGIG (reference sequence). Trimming at V came to 2 bases and at J to 7 bases, leaving 8 bases not matched to a gene. The CDR3 spells CAWSPRQGGNEQFF. CDR3 DNA: TGTGCCTGGAGTCCCCGACAGGGTGGGAATGAGCAGTTCTTC.

V gene TRBV5-1 combines with J gene TRBJ1-3, with a weak D call TRBD1 (6 bases). V shed 0 bases and J shed 0 bases, with 10 bases lying between them. Per germline, CDR1 SGHRS and CDR2 YFSETQ. The CDR3 extends over 16 amino acids. CDR3 region: CASSLVQGVSGNTIYF. CDR3 nucleotides: TGCGCCAGCAGCTTGGTACAGGGCGTCTCTGGAAACACCATATATTTT.

Only one count was recorded for this clone. The rearrangement joins TRBV6-8 to TRBJ1-3; TRBD1 agrees at 8 bases. V trimming: 4 bases; J trimming: 2 bases; junction bases outside the gene matches: 10. Germline CDR1 and CDR2: MNHGY and SAAAGT. This CDR3 comprises 17 residues. CDR3 sequence: CASSSIPRTGTGNTIYF. The CDR3 DNA sequence: TGTGCCAGCAGTTCCATTCCTCGGACAGGGACTGGAAACACCATATATTTT.

The chain links TRBV30 to TRBJ2-6; D unclear. Trimming stripped 1 base from V and 4 bases from J, with 8 bases between. Germline V lookup: CDR1 GTSNPN, CDR2 SVGIG (reference sequence). The CDR3 runs to 14 residues. The CDR3 reads CAWSEWEGANVLTF. The CDR3 nucleotides are TGTGCCTGGAGTGAATGGGAAGGGGCCAACGTCCTGACTTTC.

V gene TRBV19 combines with J gene TRBJ2-7; possibly TRBD1 for D (6 bases). The germline gives CDR1 LNHDA, CDR2 SQIVND (reference sequence). V was cut by 1 base and J by 0 bases, with 13 bases left in between. The CDR3 covers 16 residues. The CDR3 DNA reads TGTGCCAGTAGTATAGCATTTTGGGACAACTCCTACGAGCAGTACTTC. As protein: CASSIAFWDNSYEQYF.

The rearrangement links TRBV6-8 to TRBJ1-6, with D perhaps TRBD1 (6 bases). CDR1 and CDR2 from the germline V gene are MNHGY and SAAAGT. Trimming shortened V by 6 bases and J by 6 bases, and 12 bases separated the two germline ends. CDR3 length equals 14 residues. The CDR3 loop is CASSADSFNSPLHF. The CDR3 DNA reads TGTGCCAGCAGCGCGGACAGTTTTAATTCACCCCTCCACTTT.

This chain uses TRBV6-8 with TRBJ2-1; 7 positions agree with TRBD1. Germline trimming cut 5 bases from V and 7 bases from J; bases unmatched to any gene: 8. CDR3 length equals 14 residues. Germline V gene lookup returns CDR1 MNHGY and CDR2 SAAAGT. The DNA of the CDR3 is TGTGCCAGCAGTGTTACAGGGGCTTCAAATGAGCAGTTCTTC. Protein sequence: CASSVTGASNEQFF.

A remark on this clone: A read error may account for a junction end that differs from germline. This chain uses TRBV6-8 with TRBJ1-2; D gene uncertain. The CDR3 length is 15 residues. CDR1 and CDR2 (germline): MNHGY, SAAAGT. As DNA, the CDR3 is TGTGCCAGCAGTGACTCATGGCCTGCTAACTATGGCTACACCTTC. Translating it yields CASSDSWPANYGYTF.

This clone has only one observation. The J gene is TRBJ2-7, the V gene TRBV6-8, with 9 bases lining up with TRBD1. J lost 3 bases, V lost 6 bases, and 6 bases had no gene match. The CDR3 extends over 14 amino acids. CDR1 and CDR2 (germline): MNHGY, SAAAGT. CDR3 sequence: CASRRGQGGYEQYF. In DNA form, the CDR3 reads TGTGCCAGCAGGAGGGGACAGGGTGGCTACGAGCAGTACTTC.

This chain connects TRBV10-3 to TRBJ2-1; D gene uncertain. The V end was cut by 0 bases, the J end by 7 bases, with 16 bases between. Per the germline V gene, CDR1 is ENHRY and CDR2 is SYGVKD. This CDR3 contains 16 residues. Here the CDR3 DNA reads TGTGCCATCAGTGAGTCGGGATTGCGTAGGGCGAATGAGCAGTTCTTC. Translated, it gives CAISESGLRRANEQFF.

This clone has only one observation. The rearrangement joins TRBV18 to TRBJ2-1; 9 bases fit TRBD2. J gave up 5 bases and V 2 bases, and 4 bases lay outside the gene matches. The CDR3 runs to 15 residues. Germline V gene sequence: CDR1 KGHSH, CDR2 LQKENI. CDR3 in DNA: TGTGCCAGCTCACCATTAGCGGGGGACGACAATGAGCAGTTCTTC. It yields the protein CASSPLAGDDNEQFF.

The J gene is TRBJ1-1, the V gene TRBV5-1; D may be TRBD1 (6 bases). Between the trimmed V and J ends, which lost 2 bases and 4 bases, there was a span of 15 bases. CDR3 size: 15 residues. The V gene's germline CDR1 is SGHRS and CDR2 YFSETQ. The CDR3: CASSLLQGPVTEAFF. CDR3 in DNA: TGCGCCAGCAGCTTATTACAGGGTCCCGTCACTGAAGCTTTCTTT.

The chain combines TRBV6-8 with TRBJ2-1; D is undetermined. The CDR3 extends over 15 amino acids. Trimming shortened V by 6 bases and J by 4 bases, and 16 bases separated the two germline ends. Germline V gene data show CDR1 as MNHGY and CDR2 as SAAAGT. The CDR3 spells CASSPGLAKYNEQFF. Written as DNA, the CDR3 is TGTGCCAGCAGCCCCGGTTTGGCAAAATACAATGAGCAGTTCTTC.

In its sample, this clone was seen once. The chain has TRBV23-1 and TRBJ2-5, with 14 nucleotides matching TRBD2. TRBV23-1 is filed as an ORF, its function uncertain. Trimming at V came to 6 bases and at J to 1 base, leaving 4 bases not matched to a gene. This CDR3 spans 16 amino acids. CDR3 residues: CASSRGLAGGQETQYF. The CDR3 nucleotides are TGCGCCAGCAGCCGCGGACTAGCGGGGGGCCAAGAGACCCAGTACTTC.

The chain is built from TRBV11-3 and TRBJ2-1; no clear D gene. The CDR3 runs to 15 residues. Germline CDR1 reads SGHNT; CDR2 reads YENEEA. V lost 0 bases, J lost 0 bases, and 6 bases lay in between. The CDR3 DNA reads TGTGCCAGCAGCTTAGAGGGGAACTCCTACAATGAGCAGTTCTTC. This codes for CASSLEGNSYNEQFF.

The chain uses TRBV28 and TRBJ1-5; tentatively, D is TRBD1 (5 bases). The CDR3 sequence is 17 residues long. Between the trimmed V and J ends, which lost 1 base and 7 bases, there was a span of 20 bases. Germline values: CDR1 MDHEN, CDR2 SYDVKM. Here the CDR3 DNA reads TGTGCCAGCAGTTTATATGTGGGGCGCGGATTTAGCCAGCCCCAGCATTTT. This codes for CASSLYVGRGFSQPQHF. Together with reference TRBV28 and TRBJ1-5, the CDR3 gives the full variable domain: DVKVTQSSRYLVKRTGEKVFLECVQDMDHENMFWYRQDPGLGLRLIYFSYDVKMKEKGDIPEGYSVSREKKERFSLILESASTNQTSMYLCASSLYVGRGFSQPQHFGDGTRLSIL.

The rearrangement joins TRBV6-8 to TRBJ1-3; 11 nucleotides agree with TRBD1. The J segment lost 0 bases and the V segment lost 8 bases, leaving 6 bases of the junction unmatched. Germline V CDR1 and CDR2: MNHGY, SAAAGT. The CDR3 has 16 residues. In nucleotides, the CDR3 is TGTGCCAGCCGGGACAGGGGGTTTTTCTCTGGAAACACCATATATTTT. This gives the protein CASRDRGFFSGNTIYF.

This chain joins TRBV18 and TRBJ1-1; D gene ambiguous. Germline CDR1 is KGHSH and CDR2 is LQKENI. Deletions cut 2 bases from V and 1 base from J, with 11 bases between. The length of the CDR3 is 15 residues. The CDR3 DNA is TGTGCCAGCTCACCAGACCGCGTCGCGAACACTGAAGCTTTCTTT. It yields the protein CASSPDRVANTEAFF. Supplemented by reference TRBV18 and TRBJ1-1, the full variable domain reads NAGVMQNPRHLVRRRGQEARLRCSPMKGHSHVYWYRQLPEEGLKFMVYLQKENIIDESGMPKERFSAEFPKEGPSILRIQQVVRGDSAAYFCASSPDRVANTEAFFGQGTRLTVV.

This chain uses TRBV6-8 with TRBJ2-7; 7 nucleotides match TRBD2. The J segment lost 2 bases and the V segment lost 7 bases, leaving 5 bases of the junction unmatched. Germline CDR1 reads MNHGY; CDR2 reads SAAAGT. This CDR3 spans 13 amino acids. The CDR3 DNA reads as TGTGCCAGCAACGACGGGAGGACCTACGAGCAGTACTTC. Encoded protein: CASNDGRTYEQYF.

A single count supports this clone. This rearrangement joins TRBV10-2 to TRBJ1-4; D ambiguous. Germline V gene data show CDR1 as WSHSY and CDR2 as SAAADI. V was shortened by 3 bases and J by 0 bases, with 14 bases between the two germline ends. The CDR3 contains 17 residues. The CDR3 sequence: CASSDSYSRSTNEKLFF. DNA of the CDR3: TGCGCCAGCAGTGATTCTTACTCGCGATCAACTAATGAAAAACTGTTTTTT.

The J gene is TRBJ1-4, the V gene TRBV6-8; possibly TRBD1 for D (6 bases). CDR1 and CDR2 from the germline V gene are MNHGY and SAAAGT. V was clipped by 6 bases and J by 9 bases, with 14 bases between them. The CDR3 has 13 amino acids. CDR3 sequence (DNA): TGTGCCAGCAGACAGGGATTTTATAAAAAACTGTTTTTT. It codes for CASRQGFYKKLFF.

The chain recombines TRBV7-4 with TRBJ2-2, with 7 bases identical to TRBD1. Germline CDR1 and CDR2: SGHVT and SQSDAQ. The trim removed 5 bases at V and 2 bases at J, leaving 5 bases unmatched. CDR3 length: 15 residues. In nucleotides, the CDR3 is TGTGCCAGCAGCCAAAGACAGGGCAACACCGGGGAGCTGTTTTTT. Amino acid sequence: CASSQRQGNTGELFF.